This TCR beta chain was sequenced during a study of blood T cells in healthy people across ages. Study details: Capture by template switching was about one barcoded beta molecule per two T cells.

A J-beta primer mix and a sample-barcoded 5' primer were used in a second PCR of roughly 6 to 12 cycles. TCRdb itself ran the 5' RACE reads through MiXCR, one entry per CDR3 protein. This sample has hundreds of thousands of distinct CDR3 sequences, with about 28% found just once. Trimming removed 6 bases at V and 7 bases at J, with 16 bases between. The CDR3 is 14 residues long. Per the germline V gene, CDR1 is ENHRY and CDR2 is SYGVKD. A note on this clonotype: Possible read error: a much larger clone is one base away.

The chain combines TRBV10-3 with TRBJ2-1; TRBD2 might be the D (6 bases). The source of this sequence is a woman of 80 years or more in good health. Sequencing was done on a sample of blood. DNA of the CDR3: TGTGCCATCAGGGAGGGGTATAAAGGGAATGAGCAGTTCTTC. This codes for CAIREGYKGNEQFF.